These 26 T cell receptor beta chains were all obtained from the same sample, sequenced in a study of CD8 T cells in Susac syndrome. With random hexamers, 0.5 to 1 ug RNA was reverse transcribed. TCRdb redid the calling of the immunoSEQ multiplex PCR reads with MiXCR, one entry per CDR3 protein. The sample yields some 180,000 distinct CDR3 sequences, more than 85% seen once. The sequenced material came from CD4+ T cells from PBMCs. The receptors here all came from a human donor with Susac syndrome.

The chain couples TRBV10-3 to TRBJ2-1; D is undetermined. V lost 2 bases and J lost 7, with 21 bases in between. The germline CDR1 and CDR2 sequences are ENHRY and SYGVKD. This CDR3 has 17 amino acids. CDR3 coding DNA: TGTGCCATCAGTGAGCAACTACCGGCCGCCCGGGCGAATGAGCAGTTCTTC. Its translation: CAISEQLPAARANEQFF.

The rearrangement joins TRBV4-1 to TRBJ2-3; D perhaps matches TRBD2 (5 bases). Per germline, CDR1 MGHRA and CDR2 YSYEKL. V lost 0 bases, J lost 1 base, and 11 bases lay in between. The length of the CDR3 is 16 residues. CDR3 sequence: CASSQEGSVRTDTQYF. The CDR3 DNA sequence: TGCGCCAGCAGCCAAGAAGGGAGCGTTCGCACAGATACGCAGTATTTT.

The chain links TRBV2 to TRBJ1-1, with D perhaps matching TRBD1 (5 bases). V was pared by 2 bases and J by 5 bases, with 9 bases between. Germline V lookup: CDR1 SNHLY, CDR2 FYNNEI. This CDR3 region has 13 residues. The CDR3 coding sequence is TGTGCCAGCAGTGAATCAGGGTTAACTGAAGCTTTCTTT. Its protein product is CASSESGLTEAFF.

The J gene is TRBJ2-2, the V gene TRBV11-2, with TRBD2 matching over 7 bases. Trimming took 5 bases from V and 6 from J; bases not matched to a gene: 21. The germline V gene encodes CDR1 SGHAT and CDR2 FQNNGV. The CDR3 sequence is 19 residues long. The DNA of the CDR3 is TGTGCCAGCAGCCCAGTGTTCCAGCGGGGACTTTATCTACCCGGGGAGCTGTTTTTT. Its translation: CASSPVFQRGLYLPGELFF.

J is TRBJ1-2 and V is TRBV28, with D possibly TRBD1 on 5 matching bases. This CDR3 has 13 amino acids. The germline V gene encodes CDR1 MDHEN and CDR2 SYDVKM. V was clipped by 5 bases and J by 3 bases, with 10 bases between them. CDR3 loop: CASSGGTDYGYTF. The DNA for the CDR3 is TGTGCCAGCAGTGGGGGGACGGACTATGGCTACACCTTC.

The V and J genes are TRBV4-2 and TRBJ1-2, with D unclear. Trimming stripped 0 bases from V and 3 bases from J, with 17 bases between. The CDR3 is made up of 17 amino acids. Germline V gene data show CDR1 as LGHNA and CDR2 as YNFKEQ. CDR3 nucleotide sequence: TGTGCCAGCAGCCAAGACGGACTAGCCAGCGGATACTATGGCTACACCTTC. Residues: CASSQDGLASGYYGYTF.

The chain employs TRBV10-3 and TRBJ2-1; 8 nucleotides line up with TRBD1. CDR3 size: 14 residues. CDR1 and CDR2 from the germline V gene are ENHRY and SYGVKD. J gave up 8 bases and V 5 bases, and 8 bases lay outside the gene matches. The CDR3 DNA reads TGTGCCATCAGTCAACGACAGGGGTGGGATGAGCAGTTCTTC. Amino acid sequence: CAISQRQGWDEQFF.

V usage is TRBV30 and J usage is TRBJ2-2; D may be TRBD1 (6 bases). V lost 0 bases, J lost 6 bases, and 14 bases lay in between. Germline loops: CDR1 GTSNPN, CDR2 SVGIG (reference sequence). The CDR3 contains 15 residues. The chain's CDR3 is CAWSVGRGGAGELFF. In DNA form, the CDR3 reads TGTGCCTGGAGTGTGGGCAGGGGTGGCGCCGGGGAGCTGTTTTTT.

The chain employs TRBV6-1 and TRBJ1-4; D perhaps matches TRBD1 (6 bases). Germline V gene lookup returns CDR1 MNHNS and CDR2 SASEGT. This CDR3 is built from 14 residues. Trimming shortened V by 8 bases and J by 7 bases, and 17 bases separated the two germline ends. Here the CDR3 reads CASSYMDSFEKLFF. The CDR3 region has the DNA TGTGCCAGCTCATATATGGACAGTTTTGAAAAACTGTTTTTT.

The chain links TRBV9 to TRBJ2-5; D may match TRBD1 or TRBD2 (6 bases each). The V gene's germline CDR1 is SGDLS and CDR2 YYNGEE. The CDR3 runs to 13 residues. V was clipped by 3 bases and J by 4 bases, with 10 bases between them. The CDR3 region has the DNA TGTGCCAGCAGCGCCAGGGGAGGAGAGACCCAGTACTTC. Encoded protein: CASSARGGETQYF. Looking up the rest from reference TRBV9 and TRBJ2-5 gives the full variable domain: DSGVTQTPKHLITATGQRVTLRCSPRSGDLSVYWYQQSLDQGLQFLIQYYNGEERAKGNILERFSAQQFPDLHSELNLSSLELGDSALYFCASSARGGETQYFGPGTRLLVL.

This clonotype was counted once. The CDR3 DNA reads TGTGCCAGCAGCCCGGAAGTCGGGACAGGGGTCACCGGGGAGCTGTTTTTT. Its translation is CASSPEVGTGVTGELFF. The chain uses TRBV5-4 and TRBJ2-2; 10 bases line up with TRBD1. The CDR3 extends over 17 amino acids. The trim removed 4 bases at V and 4 bases at J, leaving 10 bases unmatched. Germline assignment: CDR1 SGHNT and CDR2 YYREEE (reference sequence).

The V gene is TRBV20-1, the J gene TRBJ2-7, with 7 bases fitting TRBD2. The CDR3 runs 13 residues. CDR1 and CDR2 from the germline V gene are DFQATT and SNEGSKA (reference sequence). Germline trimming cut 3 bases from V and 5 bases from J; bases unmatched to any gene: 7. CDR3 bases: TGCAGTGCTAGGAGGGGACTATCTCACGAGCAGTACTTC. Amino acid sequence: CSARRGLSHEQYF.

The chain is built from TRBV2 and TRBJ1-5, with D possibly being TRBD1 (6 bases). Germline CDR1 and CDR2: SNHLY and FYNNEI. This CDR3 has 15 amino acids. Trimming shortened V by 4 bases and J by 4 bases, and 14 bases separated the two germline ends. The CDR3 here is CASSGWGLGNQPQHF. The DNA of the CDR3 is TGTGCCAGCAGTGGTTGGGGGCTTGGTAATCAGCCCCAGCATTTT. The full variable domain, completed using reference TRBV2 and TRBJ1-5, is EPEVTQTPSHQVTQMGQEVILRCVPISNHLYFYWYRQILGQKVEFLVSFYNNEISEKSEIFDDQFSVERPDGSNFTLKIRSTKLEDSAMYFCASSGWGLGNQPQHFGDGTRLSIL.

The rearrangement uses TRBV27 and TRBJ2-6; D is unresolved. Germline lookup yields CDR1 MNHEY and CDR2 SMNVEV (reference sequence). This CDR3 spans 14 amino acids. Trimming removed 6 bases from V and 4 bases from J, with 10 bases in between. The CDR3 loop is CASSSVSGANVLTF. The CDR3 DNA sequence: TGTGCCAGCAGCTCAGTATCAGGGGCCAACGTCCTGACTTTC.

V and J are TRBV15 and TRBJ2-5; D is perhaps TRBD1 (6 bases). The CDR3 runs 16 residues. Germline-derived CDR1 and CDR2 are LNHNV and YYDKDF (reference sequence). V lost 3 bases to trimming and J lost 4 bases, with 18 bases between them. The CDR3 reads CATSRDPGRGGETQYF. CDR3 bases: TGTGCCACCAGCAGGGACCCGGGCCGAGGGGGAGAGACCCAGTACTTC.

The chain couples TRBV20-1 to TRBJ2-7; 9 bases match TRBD1. Losses at the gene ends were 1 base for V and 6 bases for J; bases not matched to a gene: 10. The length of the CDR3 is 15 residues. CDR1 DFQATT and CDR2 SNEGSKA come from the germline V gene (reference sequence). CDR3 DNA sequence: TGCAGTGCTAGAGTCAACCGGGACAGGGTATCCGAGCAGTACTTC. Its protein is CSARVNRDRVSEQYF.

The gene calls are TRBV24-1 and TRBJ2-1; TRBD1 agrees at 7 bases. The ends lost 4 bases at V and 7 bases at J; junction bases unmatched: 9. Germline values: CDR1 KGHDR, CDR2 SFDVKD. CDR3 length equals 15 residues. The CDR3 coding sequence is TGTGCCACCAGTGACTACTACAGGGGTTTGAATGAGCAGTTCTTC. It codes for CATSDYYRGLNEQFF.

The genes are TRBV15 and TRBJ1-4; D not resolved. Looked up from germline, CDR1 is LNHNV and CDR2 is YYDKDF (reference sequence). The CDR3 is 15 amino acids. Trimming took off 5 bases at V and 2 bases at J, with 12 bases between the two ends. The CDR3 loop reads CATSPRRATNEKLFF. CDR3 nucleotides: TGTGCCACCAGCCCTAGGAGGGCGACTAATGAAAAACTGTTTTTT.

This chain uses TRBV10-3 with TRBJ1-1, with 7 nucleotides matching TRBD1. CDR3 length: 14 residues. Trimming at V came to 4 bases and at J to 3 bases, leaving 5 bases not matched to a gene. Germline CDR1 and CDR2: ENHRY and SYGVKD. DNA of the CDR3: TGTGCCATCAGTGGAACTGACAGGGACACTGAAGCTTTCTTT. Protein product: CAISGTDRDTEAFF.

V usage is TRBV20-1 and J usage is TRBJ2-3; no firm D call. V dropped 6 bases and J dropped 0 bases, with 13 bases sitting between them. This CDR3 has 14 residues. In germline, CDR1 is DFQATT, CDR2 SNEGSKA (reference sequence). CDR3 sequence (DNA): TGCAGTGCCAAGACGTGGGGTAGCACAGATACGCAGTATTTT. Its translation is CSAKTWGSTDTQYF.

J is TRBJ2-1 and V is TRBV28, with 7 bases lining up with TRBD2. In germline, CDR1 is MDHEN, CDR2 SYDVKM. The V segment lost 5 bases and the J segment 7 bases; nucleotides outside the gene matches: 11. The CDR3 is made up of 15 amino acids. CDR3 nucleotides: TGTGCCAGCAGTACCAAACGGGGGGTTAAAAATGAGCAGTTCTTC. The encoded protein is CASSTKRGVKNEQFF.

The rearrangement links TRBV19 to TRBJ2-7, with 11 positions matching TRBD1. Trimming at V came to 3 bases and at J to 6 bases, leaving 7 bases not matched to a gene. This CDR3 has 15 residues. CDR1 LNHDA and CDR2 SQIVND come from the germline V gene (reference sequence). The CDR3 nucleotides are TGTGCCAGTAGTATGCGGACAGGGGGCCAAGGCGAGCAGTACTTC. It encodes CASSMRTGGQGEQYF.

The chain combines TRBV20-1 with TRBJ2-3, with D tentatively TRBD1 or TRBD2 (5 bases each). CDR1 is DFQATT, CDR2 SNEGSKA, per germline (reference sequence). The CDR3 has 14 amino acids. The V gene lost 3 bases and the J gene lost 0 bases, with 10 bases spanning the gap. In DNA, the CDR3 is TGCAGTGCTAGCAGGGCGGGTAGCACAGATACGCAGTATTTT. Translated: CSASRAGSTDTQYF.

The J gene is TRBJ2-1, the V gene TRBV4-2; D ambiguous. There are 17 residues in the CDR3. Germline CDR1 LGHNA, CDR2 YNFKEQ. Trimming removed 0 bases at V and 1 base at J, with 13 bases between. The CDR3 here is CASSQDLTRSSYNEQFF. The CDR3 region has the DNA TGTGCCAGCAGCCAAGATCTCACGCGGAGTTCCTACAATGAGCAGTTCTTC.

V is TRBV7-2 and J is TRBJ2-7; D gene ambiguous. The CDR3 runs 16 residues. CDR1 and CDR2 (germline): SGHTA, FQGNSA. V shed 3 bases and J shed 3 bases, with 18 bases lying between them. The DNA of the CDR3 is TGTGCCAGCAGCTTGGGATCGGCTCCCTCCGACTACGAGCAGTACTTC. It codes for CASSLGSAPSDYEQYF.

The chain uses TRBV5-4 and TRBJ2-7; TRBD1 matches 9 bases. CDR1 is SGHNT, CDR2 YYREEE, per germline (reference sequence). There are 19 residues in the CDR3. Germline trimming cut 2 bases from V and 3 bases from J; bases unmatched to any gene: 18. DNA of the CDR3: TGTGCCAGCAGCTTTTTAGGGACAGGGCTTCGGATTTTGGACTACGAGCAGTACTTC. This sequence encodes CASSFLGTGLRILDYEQYF.